Following are 7 T cell receptor beta chains from one sample sequenced in a study of human T cells and chemical hapten exposure. Time point described: patch test 2, 6 weeks after DPC sensitization. As to treatment: therapeutic diphenylcyclopropenone sensitization with weekly scalp DPC. TCRdb ran MiXCR on the RACE reads and lists one entry per CDR3 protein. The table shows about 80,000 distinct CDR3 sequences, with roughly 10% occurring only once. This sample comprised whole blood, obtained in connection with sensitization to the hapten diphenylcyclopropenone (DPC). Every receptor here comes from a woman in her twenties or thirties with alopecia areata. Some clones in this sample may be carry-over from other donors' samples.

The chain uses TRBV12-3 or TRBV12-4 and TRBJ1-1; no clear D. The CDR3 sequence is 14 residues long. The germline V and J ends were trimmed by 5 bases and 1 base, with 11 bases remaining between them. The CDR3 reads CASSRPRGNTEAFF. The CDR3 region has the DNA TGTGCCAGCAGTCGCCCACGAGGGAACACTGAAGCTTTCTTT.

This clonotype was counted at least ten times. This sequence joins TRBV12-3 or TRBV12-4 and TRBJ1-2; 9 bases agree with TRBD1. V lost 6 bases to trimming and J lost 2 bases; unmatched junction nucleotides: 4. The CDR3 runs 14 residues. This CDR3 is CASSQQGANYGYTF. The DNA for the CDR3 is TGTGCCAGCAGCCAACAGGGGGCCAACTATGGCTACACCTTC.

The CDR3 DNA follows: TGTGCCAGCAGCCAAATGTCAGTCAACTATGGCTACACCTTC. The encoded protein is CASSQMSVNYGYTF. The chain links TRBV14 to TRBJ1-2; no reliable D call. V was pared by 2 bases and J by 2 bases, with 9 bases between. The length of the CDR3 is 14 residues. Germline V lookup: CDR1 SGHDN, CDR2 FVKESK.

To note about this clonotype: A much larger clone is a single base away; this may be a read error. The V call is TRBV5-1, the J call TRBJ2-4, with TRBD2 matching 7 bases. V was pared by 4 bases and J by 7 bases, with 11 bases of the junction left unmatched. The germline V gene encodes CDR1 SGHRS and CDR2 YFSETQ. This CDR3 is built from 15 residues. CDR3 nucleotides: TGCGCCAGCAGCCTTCTAGTGGGAGGGCAGAACATTCAGTACTTC. It encodes CASSLLVGGQNIQYF.

At least ten counts were recorded for this clonotype. The chain links TRBV9 to TRBJ2-7; unclear D gene. Germline V gene data show CDR1 as SGDLS and CDR2 as YYNGEE. Deletions cut 0 bases from V and 1 base from J, with 8 bases between. The CDR3 spans 14 residues. The CDR3 spells CASSVAGTSYEQYF. The CDR3 nucleotides read TGTGCCAGCAGCGTAGCGGGTACATCCTACGAGCAGTACTTC.

V usage is TRBV11-3 and J usage is TRBJ1-1; D gene unclear. The V and J ends lost 4 bases and 5 bases respectively, with 11 bases between them. The CDR3 length is 13 residues. Germline CDR1 SGHNT, CDR2 YENEEA. CDR3 DNA sequence: TGTGCCAGCAGCTCAAACGTCCGTACTGAAGCTTTCTTT. Its protein product is CASSSNVRTEAFF.

This rearrangement joins TRBV5-1 to TRBJ2-3; TRBD2 might be the D (6 bases). This CDR3 comprises 16 residues. Germline V lookup: CDR1 SGHRS, CDR2 YFSETQ. V lost 1 base and J 0 bases, leaving 12 bases between the germline ends. The CDR3 sequence is CASSLLSGGSTDTQYF. The CDR3 DNA reads TGCGCCAGCAGCTTGCTTTCCGGGGGAAGCACAGATACGCAGTATTTT. The whole variable domain, remainder taken from reference TRBV5-1 and TRBJ2-3, is KAGVTQTPRYLIKTRGQQVTLSCSPISGHRSVSWYQQTPGQGLQFLFEYFSETQRNKGNFPGRFSGRQFSNSRSEMNVSTLELGDSALYLCASSLLSGGSTDTQYFGPGTRLTVL.